This T cell receptor (beta chain) was sequenced for a study of T cell repertoires in cytomegalovirus infection. Study-level information: A matching HLA type, together with CMV infection, was signaled by public TCR beta signatures.

The trim removed 5 bases at V and 7 bases at J, leaving 11 bases unmatched. The CDR3 runs 15 residues. Germline V gene lookup returns CDR1 MNHNS and CDR2 SASEGT. Notes on the study in general: Clonotype analysis showed dominance of the ex vivo response by HLA-C-restricted CMV-specific TCR beta clonotypes. Cumulative frequency (of public TCR beta family members) identified carriers of CMV plus the relevant HLA.

This clonotype was detected only a few times. What it binds is unknown. Each CDR3 protein gets one entry after TCRdb re-called the reads with MiXCR. The table shows hundreds of thousands of distinct CDR3 sequences, with 20% to 25% occurring only once. This chain connects TRBV6-1 to TRBJ2-7; 10 bases line up with TRBD1. The sample consisted of CD8+ T cells from PBMCs. The clonotype comes from a human donor in good health (CMV status not recorded). Some clones in this sample may be carry-over from other donors' samples. CDR3: CASSQDRGSPLEQYV. The CDR3 DNA reads TGTGCCAGCAGTCAGGACAGGGGGTCACCTCTTGAGCAGTACGTC.